This T cell receptor beta chain derives from a study of cytomegalovirus exposure and HLA in healthy donors. General study points: A likely sequencing artifact accounted for one observed cluster of highly shared sequence variants. About 90% or about 30% of the time was how often most TCR beta V segments were productive, according to an earlier analysis. Researchers reported in a later analysis that a missense DCLRE1C variant was tied to TCR beta V- and J-gene trimming. Most TCR sequences were rare, but some public TCRs occurred in many donors.

The PCR made use of 60 Vbeta and 13 Jbeta primers. TCRdb's table, derived via immunoSEQ multiplex PCR, lists solely in-frame clones and lacks some. The table lists 150,000 or so clones, approximately 80% of them singletons. CDR1 is MNHEY and CDR2 is SMNVEV in the germline V gene (reference sequence). The CDR3 extends over 15 amino acids. Trimming cost V 5 bases and J 4 bases, with 18 bases left between them. In the case of this clone: Its antigen is undetermined.

V gene TRBV27 combines with J gene TRBJ2-7; a possible D gene is TRBD2 (6 bases). The sequence derives from a young man in good health and CMV-seronegative. The specimen sequenced was PBMCs. CDR3 residues: CASSITGTWQYEQYF. Here the CDR3 DNA reads TGTGCCAGCAGTATAACCGGGACTTGGCAATACGAGCAGTACTTC.